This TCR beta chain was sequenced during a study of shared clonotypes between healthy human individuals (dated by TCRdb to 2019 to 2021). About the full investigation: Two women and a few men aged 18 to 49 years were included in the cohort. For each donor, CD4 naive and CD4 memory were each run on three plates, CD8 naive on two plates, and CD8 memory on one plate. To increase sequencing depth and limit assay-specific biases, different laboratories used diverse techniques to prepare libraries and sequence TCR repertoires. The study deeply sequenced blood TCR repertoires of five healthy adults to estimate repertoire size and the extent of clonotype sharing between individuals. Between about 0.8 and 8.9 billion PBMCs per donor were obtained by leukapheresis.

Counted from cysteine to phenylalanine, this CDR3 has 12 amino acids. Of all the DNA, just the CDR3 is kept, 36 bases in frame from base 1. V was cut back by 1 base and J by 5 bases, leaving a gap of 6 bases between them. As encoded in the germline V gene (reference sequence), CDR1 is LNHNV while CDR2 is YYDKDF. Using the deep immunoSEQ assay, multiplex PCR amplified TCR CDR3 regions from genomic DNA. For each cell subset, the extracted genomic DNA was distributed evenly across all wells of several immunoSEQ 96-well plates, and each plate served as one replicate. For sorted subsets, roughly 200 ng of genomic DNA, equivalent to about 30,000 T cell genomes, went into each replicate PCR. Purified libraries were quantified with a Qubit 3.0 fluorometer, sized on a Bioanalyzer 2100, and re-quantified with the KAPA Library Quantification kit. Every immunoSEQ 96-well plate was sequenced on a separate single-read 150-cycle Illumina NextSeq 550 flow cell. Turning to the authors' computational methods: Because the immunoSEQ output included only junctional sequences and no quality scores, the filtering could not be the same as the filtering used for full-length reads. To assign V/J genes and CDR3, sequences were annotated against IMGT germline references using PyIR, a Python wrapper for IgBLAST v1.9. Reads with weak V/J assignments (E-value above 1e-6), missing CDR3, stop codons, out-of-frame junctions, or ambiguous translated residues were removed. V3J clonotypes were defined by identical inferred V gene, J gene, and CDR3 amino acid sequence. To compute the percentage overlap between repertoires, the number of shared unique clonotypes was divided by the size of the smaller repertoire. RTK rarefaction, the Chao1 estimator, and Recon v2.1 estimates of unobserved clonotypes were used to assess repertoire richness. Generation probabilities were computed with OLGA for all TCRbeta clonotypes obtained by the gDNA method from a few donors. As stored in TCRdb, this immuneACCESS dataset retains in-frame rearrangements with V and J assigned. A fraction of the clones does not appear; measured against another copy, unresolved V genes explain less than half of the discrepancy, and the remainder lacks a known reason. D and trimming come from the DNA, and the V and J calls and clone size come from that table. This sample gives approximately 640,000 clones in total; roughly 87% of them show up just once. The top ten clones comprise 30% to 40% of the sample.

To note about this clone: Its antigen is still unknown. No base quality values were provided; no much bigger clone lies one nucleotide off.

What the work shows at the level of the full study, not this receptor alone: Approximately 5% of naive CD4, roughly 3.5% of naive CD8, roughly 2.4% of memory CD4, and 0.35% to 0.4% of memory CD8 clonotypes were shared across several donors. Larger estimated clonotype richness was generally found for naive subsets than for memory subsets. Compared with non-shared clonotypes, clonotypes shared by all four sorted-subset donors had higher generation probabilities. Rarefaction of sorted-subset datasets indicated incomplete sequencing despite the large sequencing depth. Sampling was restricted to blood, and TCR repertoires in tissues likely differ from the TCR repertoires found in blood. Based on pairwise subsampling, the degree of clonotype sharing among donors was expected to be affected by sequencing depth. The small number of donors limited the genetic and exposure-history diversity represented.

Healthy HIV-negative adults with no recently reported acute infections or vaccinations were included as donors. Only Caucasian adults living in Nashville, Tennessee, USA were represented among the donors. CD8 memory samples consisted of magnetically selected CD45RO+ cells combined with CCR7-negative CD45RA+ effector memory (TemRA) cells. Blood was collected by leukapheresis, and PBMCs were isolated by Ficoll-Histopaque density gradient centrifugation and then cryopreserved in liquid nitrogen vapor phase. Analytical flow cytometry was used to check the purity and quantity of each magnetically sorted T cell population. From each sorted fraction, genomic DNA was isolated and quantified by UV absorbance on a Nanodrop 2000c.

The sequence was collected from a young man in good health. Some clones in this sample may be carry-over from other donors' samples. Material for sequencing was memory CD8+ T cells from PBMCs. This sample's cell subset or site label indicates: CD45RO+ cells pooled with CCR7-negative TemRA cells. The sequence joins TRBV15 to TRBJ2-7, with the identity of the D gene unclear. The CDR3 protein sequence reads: CATSRAGNEQYF. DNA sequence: TGTGCCACCAGCAGAGCGGGTAACGAGCAGTACTTC.